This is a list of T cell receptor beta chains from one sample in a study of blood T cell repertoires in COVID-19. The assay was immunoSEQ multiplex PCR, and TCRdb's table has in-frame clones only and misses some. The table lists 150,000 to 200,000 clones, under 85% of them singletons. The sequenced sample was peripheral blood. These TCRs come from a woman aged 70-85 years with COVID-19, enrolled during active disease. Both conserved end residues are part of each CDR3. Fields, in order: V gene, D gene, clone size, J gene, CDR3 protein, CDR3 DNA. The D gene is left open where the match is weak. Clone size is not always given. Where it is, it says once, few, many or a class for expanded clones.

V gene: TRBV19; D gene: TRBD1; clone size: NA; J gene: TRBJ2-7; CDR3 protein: CASSTLDRGNPYEQYF; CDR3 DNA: TGTGCCAGTAGTACTCTAGACAGGGGAAATCCCTACGAGCAGTACTTC
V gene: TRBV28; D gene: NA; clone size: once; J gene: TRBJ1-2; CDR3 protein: CASSPTRGYDYGYTF; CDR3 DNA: TGTGCCAGCAGTCCGACAAGGGGGTACGACTATGGCTACACCTTC
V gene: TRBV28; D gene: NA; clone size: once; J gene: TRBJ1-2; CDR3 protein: CASSLGDYGYTF; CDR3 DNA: TGTGCCAGCAGTTTGGGCGACTATGGCTACACCTTC
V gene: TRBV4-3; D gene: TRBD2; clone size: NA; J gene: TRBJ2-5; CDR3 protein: CASSGSGKETQYF; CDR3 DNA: TGCGCCAGCAGCGGTAGCGGGAAAGAGACCCAGTACTTC
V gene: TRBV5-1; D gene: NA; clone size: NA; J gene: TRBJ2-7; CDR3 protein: CASSVRWGAYEQYF; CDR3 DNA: TGCGCCAGCAGTGTAAGGTGGGGGGCCTACGAGCAGTACTTC
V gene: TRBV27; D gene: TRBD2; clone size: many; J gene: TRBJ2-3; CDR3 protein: CASSSAGGEEGDTQYF; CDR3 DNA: TGTGCCAGCAGTTCGGCTGGGGGGGAGGAAGGAGATACGCAGTATTTT
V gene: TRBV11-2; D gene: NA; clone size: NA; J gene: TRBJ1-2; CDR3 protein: CASSWGGEGYTF; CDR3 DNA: TGTGCCAGCAGCTGGGGGGGTGAAGGCTACACCTTC
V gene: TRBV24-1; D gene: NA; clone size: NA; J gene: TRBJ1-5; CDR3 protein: CATPRTYSNQPQHF; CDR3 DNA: TGTGCCACCCCCAGGACTTATAGCAATCAGCCCCAGCATTTT
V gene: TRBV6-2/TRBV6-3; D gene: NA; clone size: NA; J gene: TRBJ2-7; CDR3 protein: CASTPPGASYEQYF; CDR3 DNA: TGTGCCAGCACCCCCCCTGGGGCTTCCTACGAGCAGTACTTC
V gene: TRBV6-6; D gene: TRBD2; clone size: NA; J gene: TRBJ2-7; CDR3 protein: CASSGETSGSSYEQYF; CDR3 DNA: TGTGCCAGCAGTGGGGAGACTAGCGGGAGCTCCTACGAGCAGTACTTC
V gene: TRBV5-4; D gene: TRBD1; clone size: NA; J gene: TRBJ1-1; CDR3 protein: CASFQGGGMNTEAFF; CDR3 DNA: TGTGCCAGCTTTCAGGGGGGAGGTATGAACACTGAAGCTTTCTTT
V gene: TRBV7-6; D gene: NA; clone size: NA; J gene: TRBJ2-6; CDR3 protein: CASSPRGGGVLSGANVLTF; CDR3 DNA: TGTGCCAGCAGCCCTCGAGGGGGAGGGGTCCTCTCTGGGGCCAACGTCCTGACTTTC
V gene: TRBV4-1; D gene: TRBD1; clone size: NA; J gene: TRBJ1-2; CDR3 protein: CASSQGPGTAAWGGGYTF; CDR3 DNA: TGCGCCAGCAGCCAAGGTCCCGGGACAGCCGCTTGGGGAGGCGGCTACACCTTC
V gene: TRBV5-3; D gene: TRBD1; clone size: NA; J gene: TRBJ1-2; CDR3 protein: CARSLETGANYGYTF; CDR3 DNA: TGTGCCAGAAGCTTGGAGACAGGGGCTAACTATGGCTACACCTTC
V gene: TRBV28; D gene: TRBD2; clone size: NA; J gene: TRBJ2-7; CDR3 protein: CASSTRLAGANEQYF; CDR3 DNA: TGTGCCAGCAGTACCCGACTAGCGGGAGCTAACGAGCAGTACTTC
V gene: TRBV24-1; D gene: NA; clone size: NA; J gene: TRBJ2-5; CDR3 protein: CATSDYRDLQETQYF; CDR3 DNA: TGTGCCACCAGTGATTACAGGGATTTGCAAGAGACCCAGTACTTC
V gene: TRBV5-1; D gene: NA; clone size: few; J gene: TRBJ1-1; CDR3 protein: CASSFEGRTEAFF; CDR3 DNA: TGCGCCAGCAGCTTTGAGGGAAGAACTGAAGCTTTCTTT
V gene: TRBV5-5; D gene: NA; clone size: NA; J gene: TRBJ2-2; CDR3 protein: CASSLGTANTGELFF; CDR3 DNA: TGTGCCAGCAGCCTTGGCACCGCGAACACCGGGGAGCTGTTTTTT
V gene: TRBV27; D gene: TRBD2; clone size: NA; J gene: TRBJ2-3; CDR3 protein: CASSSGLAGGYQSTDTQYF; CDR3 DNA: TGTGCCAGCAGTTCCGGACTAGCGGGAGGGTATCAGAGCACAGATACGCAGTATTTT
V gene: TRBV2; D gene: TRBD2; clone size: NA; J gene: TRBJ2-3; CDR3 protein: CASSDGRGGTDTQYF; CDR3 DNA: TGTGCCAGCAGTGATGGGCGGGGGGGCACAGATACGCAGTATTTT
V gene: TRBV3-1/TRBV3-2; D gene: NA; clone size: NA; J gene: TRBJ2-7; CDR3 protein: CASSQGALPSSYEQYF; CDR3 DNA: TGTGCCAGCAGCCAAGGGGCCCTCCCCAGCTCCTACGAGCAGTACTTC
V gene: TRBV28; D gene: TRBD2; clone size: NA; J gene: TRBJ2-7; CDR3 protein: CASSLARGLARGREQYF; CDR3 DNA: TGTGCCAGCAGTTTAGCCCGTGGACTAGCGAGAGGCCGCGAGCAGTACTTC
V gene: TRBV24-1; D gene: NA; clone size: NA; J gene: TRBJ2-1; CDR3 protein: CATSDARGSSYNEQFF; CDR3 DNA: TGTGCCACCAGTGATGCCAGGGGTAGCTCCTACAATGAGCAGTTCTTC
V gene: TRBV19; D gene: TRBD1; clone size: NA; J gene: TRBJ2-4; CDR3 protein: CASRPPSGTAEKNIQYF; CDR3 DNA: TGTGCCAGTAGACCCCCCTCCGGGACAGCCGAGAAAAACATTCAGTACTTC
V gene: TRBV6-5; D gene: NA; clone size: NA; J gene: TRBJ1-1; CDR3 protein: CASSYGGARTEAFF; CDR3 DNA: TGTGCCAGCAGTTACGGCGGGGCGCGAACTGAAGCTTTCTTT
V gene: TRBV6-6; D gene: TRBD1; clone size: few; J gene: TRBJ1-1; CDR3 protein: CASSLQGTGGTEAFF; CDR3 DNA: TGTGCCAGCAGCCTACAAGGGACAGGGGGCACTGAAGCTTTCTTT
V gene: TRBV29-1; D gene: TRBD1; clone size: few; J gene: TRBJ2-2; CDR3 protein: CSERGRDGELFF; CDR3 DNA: TGCAGCGAAAGGGGGCGTGACGGGGAGCTGTTTTTT
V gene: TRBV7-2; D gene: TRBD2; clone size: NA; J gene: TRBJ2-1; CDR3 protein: CASSLGGGLSYNEQFF; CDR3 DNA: TGTGCCAGCAGCTTAGGGGGGGGTTTGTCCTACAATGAGCAGTTCTTC
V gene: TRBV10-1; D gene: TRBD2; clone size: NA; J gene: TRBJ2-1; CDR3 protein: CASSESSAGDYRNEQFF; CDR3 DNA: TGCGCCAGCAGTGAGTCGAGCGCGGGAGACTACAGGAATGAGCAGTTCTTC
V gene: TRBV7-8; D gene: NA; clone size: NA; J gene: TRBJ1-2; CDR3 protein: CASSSVRDTYYGYTF; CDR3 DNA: TGTGCCAGCAGCTCTGTCCGGGACACTTACTATGGCTACACCTTC
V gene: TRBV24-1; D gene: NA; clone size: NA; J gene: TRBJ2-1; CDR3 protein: CATSDSRGRGTYNEQFF; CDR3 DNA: TGTGCCACCAGTGATTCCCGGGGCAGGGGTACCTACAATGAGCAGTTCTTC
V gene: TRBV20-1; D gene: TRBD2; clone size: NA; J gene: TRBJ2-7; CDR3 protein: CRAGDPYEQYF; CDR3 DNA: TGCAGGGCGGGAGATCCTTACGAGCAGTACTTC
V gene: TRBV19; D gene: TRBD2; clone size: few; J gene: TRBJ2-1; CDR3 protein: CASSELADYNEQFF; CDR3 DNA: TGTGCCAGTAGTGAACTAGCGGATTACAATGAGCAGTTCTTC
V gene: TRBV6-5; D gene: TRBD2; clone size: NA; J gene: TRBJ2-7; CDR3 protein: CASSPTSGGLYEQYF; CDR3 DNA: TGTGCCAGCAGTCCTACTAGCGGGGGGCTCTACGAGCAGTACTTC
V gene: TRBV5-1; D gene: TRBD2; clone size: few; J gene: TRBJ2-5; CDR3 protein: CASSLDLAGRRETQYF; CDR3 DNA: TGCGCCAGCAGCTTGGACTTAGCGGGAAGAAGAGAGACCCAGTACTTC
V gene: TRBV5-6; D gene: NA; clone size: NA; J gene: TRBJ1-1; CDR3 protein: CASWRGGNTEAFF; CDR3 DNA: TGTGCCAGCTGGAGAGGGGGGAACACTGAAGCTTTCTTT
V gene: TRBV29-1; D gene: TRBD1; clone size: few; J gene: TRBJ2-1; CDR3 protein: CSVDQGATGGISQFF; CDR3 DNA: TGCAGCGTTGATCAGGGGGCGACGGGTGGAATTTCGCAGTTCTTC
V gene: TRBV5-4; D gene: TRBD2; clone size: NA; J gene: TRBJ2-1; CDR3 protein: CASSSGTSGIGEQFF; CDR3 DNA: TGTGCCAGCAGCTCCGGGACTAGCGGGATAGGTGAGCAGTTCTTC
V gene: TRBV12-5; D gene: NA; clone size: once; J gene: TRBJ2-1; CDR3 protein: CASGLGRGTEQFF; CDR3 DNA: TGTGCTAGTGGTTTGGGTAGGGGGACTGAGCAGTTCTTC
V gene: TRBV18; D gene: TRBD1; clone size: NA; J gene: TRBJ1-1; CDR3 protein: CASSLGQGITEAFF; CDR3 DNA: TGTGCCAGCTCATTAGGACAGGGGATCACTGAAGCTTTCTTT
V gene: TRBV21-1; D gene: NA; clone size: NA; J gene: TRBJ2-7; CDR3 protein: CASSKGLSRGLAGLEQYF; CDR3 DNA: TGTGCCAGCAGCAAAGGATTAAGCAGGGGACTAGCGGGCCTCGAGCAGTACTTC
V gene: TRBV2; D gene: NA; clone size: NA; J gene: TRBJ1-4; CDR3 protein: CASSPTATNEKLFF; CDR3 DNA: TGTGCCAGCAGCCCGACAGCAACTAATGAAAAACTGTTTTTT
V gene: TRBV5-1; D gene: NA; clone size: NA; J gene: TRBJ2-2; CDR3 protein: CASSLRGTGSNTGELFF; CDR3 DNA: TGCGCCAGCAGCTTGAGGGGAACAGGGTCGAACACCGGGGAGCTGTTTTTT
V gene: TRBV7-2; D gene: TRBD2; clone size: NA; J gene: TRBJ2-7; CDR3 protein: CASSLGLAGVYEQYF; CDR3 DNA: TGTGCCAGCAGCTTAGGACTAGCGGGAGTCTACGAGCAGTACTTC
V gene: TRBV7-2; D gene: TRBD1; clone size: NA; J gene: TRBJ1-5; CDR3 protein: CASSLDRGADQPQHF; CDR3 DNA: TGTGCCAGCAGCTTAGACAGGGGGGCGGATCAGCCCCAGCATTTT
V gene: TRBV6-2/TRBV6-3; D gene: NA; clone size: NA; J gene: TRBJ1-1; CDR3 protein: CASSYPATGMNTEAFF; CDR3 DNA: TGTGCCAGCAGTTACCCGGCTACAGGGATGAACACTGAAGCTTTCTTT
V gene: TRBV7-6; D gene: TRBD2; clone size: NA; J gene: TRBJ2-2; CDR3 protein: CASSGGTSGNTGELFF; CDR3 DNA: TGTGCCAGCAGCGGCGGGACTAGCGGAAACACCGGGGAGCTGTTTTTT
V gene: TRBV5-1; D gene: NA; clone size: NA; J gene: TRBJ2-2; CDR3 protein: CASSLRTNTGELFF; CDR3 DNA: TGCGCCAGCAGCCTGCGTACGAACACCGGGGAGCTGTTTTTT
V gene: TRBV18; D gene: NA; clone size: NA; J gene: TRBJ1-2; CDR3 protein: CASSLGTGDNYGYTF; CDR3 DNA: TGTGCCAGCTCACTTGGGACGGGGGATAACTATGGCTACACCTTC
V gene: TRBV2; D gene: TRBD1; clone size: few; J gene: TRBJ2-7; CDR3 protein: CASSSRDSSYEQYF; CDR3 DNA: TGTGCCAGCAGCTCCCGGGACAGCTCCTACGAGCAGTACTTC
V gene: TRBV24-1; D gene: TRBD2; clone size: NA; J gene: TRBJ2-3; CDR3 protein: CATSDGLAGGSRTDTQYF; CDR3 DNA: TGTGCCACCAGTGACGGACTAGCGGGAGGGTCAAGGACAGATACGCAGTATTTT
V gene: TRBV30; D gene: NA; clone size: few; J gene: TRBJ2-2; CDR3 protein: CAWGGRGTSAAGGELFF; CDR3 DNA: TGTGCCTGGGGGGGGCGGGGGACCTCGGCGGCGGGCGGGGAGCTGTTTTTT
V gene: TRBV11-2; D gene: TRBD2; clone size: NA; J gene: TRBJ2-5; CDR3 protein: CASSFQGTSGQETQYF; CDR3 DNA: TGTGCCAGCAGCTTCCAAGGGACTAGCGGACAAGAGACCCAGTACTTC
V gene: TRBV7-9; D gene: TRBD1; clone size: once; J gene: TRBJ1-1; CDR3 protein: CASSRMTGLGNTEAFF; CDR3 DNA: TGTGCCAGCAGCCGGATGACAGGGTTGGGGAACACTGAAGCTTTCTTT
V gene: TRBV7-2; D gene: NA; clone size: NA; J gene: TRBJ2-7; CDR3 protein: CASSLAASAYEQYF; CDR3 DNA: TGTGCCAGCAGCTTGGCAGCGAGCGCCTACGAGCAGTACTTC
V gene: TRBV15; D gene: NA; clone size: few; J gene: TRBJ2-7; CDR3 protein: CATPGEDYEQYF; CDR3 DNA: TGTGCCACTCCGGGAGAAGACTACGAGCAGTACTTC
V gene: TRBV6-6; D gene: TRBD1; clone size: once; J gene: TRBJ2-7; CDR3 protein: CASSYGGQVRDEQYF; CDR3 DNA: TGTGCCAGCAGTTACGGCGGACAGGTACGGGACGAGCAGTACTTC
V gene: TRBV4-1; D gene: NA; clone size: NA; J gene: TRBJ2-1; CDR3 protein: CASRGGASYNEQFF; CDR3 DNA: TGCGCCAGCAGAGGGGGGGCCTCCTACAATGAGCAGTTCTTC